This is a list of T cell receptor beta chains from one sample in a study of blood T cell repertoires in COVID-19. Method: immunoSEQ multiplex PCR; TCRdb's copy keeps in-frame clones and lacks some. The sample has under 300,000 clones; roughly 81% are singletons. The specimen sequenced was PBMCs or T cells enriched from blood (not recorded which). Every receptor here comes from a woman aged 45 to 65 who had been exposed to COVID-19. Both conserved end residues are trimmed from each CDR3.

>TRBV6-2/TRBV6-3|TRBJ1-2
ASSQNGQGNYGYT
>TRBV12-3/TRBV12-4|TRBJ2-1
ASSLSGDEQF
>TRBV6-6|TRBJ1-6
ASSPPGQVSSPLH
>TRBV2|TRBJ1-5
ASREDGLNQPQH
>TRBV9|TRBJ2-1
ASSGKTSGGAEQF
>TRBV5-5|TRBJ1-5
ASSWVGGNQPQH
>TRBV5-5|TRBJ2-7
ASSFRSDREYEQY
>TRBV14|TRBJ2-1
ASSPEIGTGVYNEQF
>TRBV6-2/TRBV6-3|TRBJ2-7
ASSSRHIGAVAYEQY
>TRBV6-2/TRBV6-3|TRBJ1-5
ASSPGRGYDQPQH
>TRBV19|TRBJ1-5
ASSLSRGHQPQH
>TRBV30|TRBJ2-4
AWSVQGGDIQY
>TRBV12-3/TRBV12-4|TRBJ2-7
ASSLARREQY
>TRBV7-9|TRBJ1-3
ASSFTVGTGNTIY
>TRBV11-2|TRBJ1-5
ASSLGGGQPQH
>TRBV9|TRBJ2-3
ASSPGGSTDTQY
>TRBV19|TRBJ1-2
ASSAQGALNYGYT
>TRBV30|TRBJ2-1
AWLAGKSEQF
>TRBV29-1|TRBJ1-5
SVAVAGQTQH
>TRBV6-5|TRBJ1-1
AAGQGRDTEAF
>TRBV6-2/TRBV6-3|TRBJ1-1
ASSLTRGNTEAF
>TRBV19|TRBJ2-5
ASSRGGAGETQY
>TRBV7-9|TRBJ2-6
ASRPPGLRNSGANVLT
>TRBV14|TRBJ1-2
ASSLRGGHYGYT
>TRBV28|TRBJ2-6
ASSLPSSGANVLT
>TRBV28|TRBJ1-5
ASSFVRDRGRWVGNQPQH
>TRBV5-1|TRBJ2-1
ASSGGPAGKNEQF
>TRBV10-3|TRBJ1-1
AISEPVPGGGTEAF
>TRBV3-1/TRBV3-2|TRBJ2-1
ASSRGGYEQF
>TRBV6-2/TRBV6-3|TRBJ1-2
ASSPRTGGRSGYT
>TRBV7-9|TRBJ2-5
ASSLGQGDQETQY
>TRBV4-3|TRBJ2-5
ASSQGRGRGTQY
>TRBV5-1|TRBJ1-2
ASSLETPTYGYT
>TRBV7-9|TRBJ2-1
ASSSAEGYSYNEQF
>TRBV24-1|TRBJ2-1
ATSDFAANSNEQF
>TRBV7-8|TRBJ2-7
ASSLERSGTSGDQY
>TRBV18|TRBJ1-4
ASSRRDDEKLF
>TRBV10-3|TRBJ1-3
AIRETLGTIY
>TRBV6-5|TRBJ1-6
ASRTIGSYNSPLH
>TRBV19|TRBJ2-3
ASRGQGVSDTQY
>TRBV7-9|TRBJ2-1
ASSLGQGLARNEQF
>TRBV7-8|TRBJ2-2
ASSFLAGGLTGELF
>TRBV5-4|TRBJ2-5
ASSLPGRAGEETQY
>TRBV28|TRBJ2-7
ASTLRAPRATYEQY
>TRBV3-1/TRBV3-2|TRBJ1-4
ASSQSGGSTNEKLF
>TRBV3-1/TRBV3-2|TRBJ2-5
ASSPGDRGSETQY
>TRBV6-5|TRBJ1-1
ASSPSQGRTEAF
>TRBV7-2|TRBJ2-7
ASSLERDYEQY
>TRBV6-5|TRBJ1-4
ASSYVGEGVREKLF
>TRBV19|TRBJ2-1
ASRVTRDSHEQF
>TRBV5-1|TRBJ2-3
ASSFLVPGTPGSPDTQY
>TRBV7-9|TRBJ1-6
ASSLDEGGFGSPLH
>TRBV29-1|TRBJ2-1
SVDHGIRGSYNEQF
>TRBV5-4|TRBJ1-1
ASSLETGFSAF
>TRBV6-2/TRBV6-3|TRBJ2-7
ASSYREIYEQY
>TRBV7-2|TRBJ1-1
ASSLGQGFSDTEAF
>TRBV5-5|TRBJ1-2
ASSFNSYGYT
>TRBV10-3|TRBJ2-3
AISGTSGNHGQY
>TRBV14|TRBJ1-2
ASSPELLGTGKALNYGYT
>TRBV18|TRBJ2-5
ASSPKTGQETQY